This T cell receptor (beta chain) was identified during a study of blood T cell repertoires in COVID-19. Study details: From T cells, B-cell-depleted T cells, or PBMCs came the material, which was cDNA or gDNA.

This CDR3 has 14 residues. V dropped 8 bases and J dropped 5 bases, with 18 bases sitting between them. Germline V gene data show CDR1 as WSHSY and CDR2 as SAAADI. The study recruited exposed participants who had met a COVID-19 case within 2 weeks before entry. Only in-frame clones appear in the TCRdb table, and some are missing; sequencing was by immunoSEQ multiplex PCR. The sample lists about 350,000 clones, around nine tenths occurring once. This receptor was taken from a woman in her twenties or thirties who had been exposed to COVID-19. The chain is built from TRBV10-2 and TRBJ2-5; D remains unclear. The sample was PBMCs or T cells enriched from blood (not recorded which). The CDR3 loop reads CASSVQVGAETQYF. Written as DNA, the CDR3 is TGCGCCAGCTCAGTTCAAGTGGGCGCGGAGACCCAGTACTTC.